These 30 T cell receptor beta chains were all obtained from the same sample, sequenced in a study of T cells after yellow fever vaccination. TCRdb fed the 5' RACE reads into MiXCR, producing one record per CDR3 protein. The profile shows 500,000 to 550,000 distinct CDR3 sequences, 20% to 25% of them singletons. The input for sequencing was PBMCs, taken 21 days after the first yellow fever vaccination. The receptor set was obtained from a man between 18 and 29 years old who received the YFV17D yellow fever vaccine.

V usage is TRBV7-2 and J usage is TRBJ2-5, with D possibly TRBD2 on 5 matching bases. Germline CDR1 and CDR2: SGHTA and FQGNSA. This CDR3 is 15 amino acids long. Trimming left V 1 base short and J 3 bases short, with 12 bases between. The CDR3: CASSLVLPEEETQYF. CDR3 sequence (DNA): TGTGCCAGCAGCTTAGTTCTGCCGGAGGAAGAGACCCAGTACTTC.

This clonotype was picked up many times. V usage is TRBV12-3 or TRBV12-4 and J usage is TRBJ2-3, with 7 bases identical to TRBD2. V shed 0 bases, J shed 1 base, and the junction held 1 base outside the gene matches. The CDR3 sequence is 15 residues long. CDR3 sequence: CASSLASGRTDTQYF. The CDR3 nucleotides read TGTGCCAGCAGTTTAGCTAGCGGGCGCACAGATACGCAGTATTTT.

The chain joins TRBV6-1 to TRBJ2-1; D is undetermined. Germline values: CDR1 MNHNS, CDR2 SASEGT. Trimming cost V 1 base and J 3 bases, with 10 bases left between them. CDR3 length equals 15 residues. This CDR3 reads CASSEGTTSYNEQFF. CDR3 DNA: TGTGCCAGCAGTGAAGGGACCACGAGCTACAATGAGCAGTTCTTC.

This clonotype was seen a handful of times. The CDR3 sequence: CASSHPRASGRPSYNEQFF. In DNA form, the CDR3 reads TGTGCCAGCAGTCACCCCCGTGCTAGCGGGCGGCCCTCCTACAATGAGCAGTTCTTC. The chain couples TRBV12-3 or TRBV12-4 to TRBJ2-1; 8 positions match TRBD2. Trimming removed 5 bases from V and 0 bases from J; junction bases left unmatched: 15. CDR3 length: 19 residues.

This clonotype was counted between two and nine times. The genes are TRBV9 and TRBJ2-1; D is perhaps TRBD1 (6 bases). In germline, CDR1 is SGDLS, CDR2 YYNGEE. The CDR3 runs to 13 residues. V was shortened by 4 bases and J by 13 bases, with 18 bases between the two germline ends. The CDR3 DNA is TGTGCCAGCAGCCCCCGCTTACAGGGCGTTCAGTTCTTC. Its translation is CASSPRLQGVQFF.

This clonotype was seen only a few times. V and J are TRBV24-1 and TRBJ2-3, with 7 bases aligning to TRBD1. Germline V CDR1 and CDR2: KGHDR, SFDVKD. The V and J ends lost 2 bases and 1 base, in that order; junction bases with no gene match: 2. The CDR3 has 15 amino acids. This chain's CDR3 is CATSDWDSRTDTQYF. The DNA for the CDR3 is TGTGCCACCAGTGATTGGGACAGCCGCACAGATACGCAGTATTTT.

This chain joins TRBV25-1 and TRBJ2-6; 11 nucleotides line up with TRBD1. This CDR3 spans 19 amino acids. The germline CDR1 and CDR2 sequences are MGHDK and SYGVNS. With 3 bases clipped from V and 1 base from J, the junction kept 8 bases outside the gene matches. CDR3 bases: TGTGCCAGCAGTGATAGGGCTGGACAGGGGGCATCTGGGGCCAACGTCCTGACTTTC. It translates to CASSDRAGQGASGANVLTF.

Only a few counts were recorded for this clonotype. The chain uses TRBV6-2 or TRBV6-3 and TRBJ2-1; 7 bases map to TRBD1. V shed 0 bases, J shed 7 bases, and the junction held 3 bases outside the gene matches. This CDR3 spans 14 amino acids. Per the germline V gene, CDR1 is MNHEY and CDR2 is SVGEGT. CDR3 in amino acids: CASSYSGRGNEQFF. The CDR3 nucleotides are TGTGCCAGCAGTTACTCGGGCAGGGGGAATGAGCAGTTCTTC.

The chain couples TRBV7-2 to TRBJ2-1; D may be TRBD2 (5 bases). CDR3 length: 15 residues. Trimming cost V 1 base and J 10 bases, with 17 bases left between them. Germline loops: CDR1 SGHTA, CDR2 FQGNSA. The CDR3 protein is CASSLVSRQLAEQFF. The CDR3 region has the DNA TGTGCCAGCAGCTTAGTCTCTAGGCAGCTAGCCGAGCAGTTCTTC.

The chain uses TRBV4-3 and TRBJ1-1; 9 bases align to TRBD1. The trim removed 3 bases at V and 0 bases at J, leaving 14 bases unmatched. The CDR3 runs 19 residues. From germline, CDR1 is LGHNA and CDR2 YSLEER. CDR3 sequence reads: CASSHGQGPRVLMNTEAFF. The CDR3 nucleotides are TGCGCCAGCAGCCATGGACAGGGGCCCCGAGTACTCATGAACACTGAAGCTTTCTTT.

The CDR3: CSANPGGRGTGELFF. For the CDR3, the DNA is TGCAGTGCCAATCCCGGGGGGCGCGGCACCGGGGAGCTGTTTTTT. The chain has TRBV20-1 and TRBJ2-2; tentatively, D is TRBD2 (7 bases). Trimming cost V 6 bases and J 4 bases, with 18 bases left between them. CDR1 DFQATT and CDR2 SNEGSKA come from the germline V gene (reference sequence). The CDR3 totals 15 residues.

This clonotype appeared a few times. The chain links TRBV19 to TRBJ2-1, with 7 nucleotides matching TRBD1. Germline V lookup: CDR1 LNHDA, CDR2 SQIVND (reference sequence). The trim removed 9 bases at V and 0 bases at J, leaving 8 bases unmatched. This CDR3 is built from 15 residues. The DNA for the CDR3 is TGTGCCAGCAAGCTCCCAGGGGGCTCCTACAATGAGCAGTTCTTC. Translation: CASKLPGGSYNEQFF.

This clonotype was detected many times. CDR3 sequence: CASSLGGPTDTQYF. The DNA for the CDR3 is TGCGCCAGCAGCTTGGGGGGGCCCACAGATACGCAGTATTTT. The chain combines TRBV5-1 with TRBJ2-3; D possibly corresponds to TRBD1 (6 bases). Trimming shortened V by 0 bases and J by 2 bases, and 7 bases separated the two germline ends. Germline values: CDR1 SGHRS, CDR2 YFSETQ. CDR3 size: 14 residues.

In this sample, this clonotype turned up a few times. V and J are TRBV27 and TRBJ1-1, with D unclear. Trimming took 10 bases from V and 7 from J, leaving 4 bases between them. Per the germline V gene, CDR1 is MNHEY and CDR2 is SMNVEV (reference sequence). CDR3 length equals 8 residues. The CDR3 coding sequence is TGTGCCAACCGTGAAGCTTTCTTT. This sequence encodes CANREAFF.

The chain is built from TRBV4-2 and TRBJ2-3; no clear D gene. The germline CDR1 and CDR2 sequences are LGHNA and YNFKEQ. Trimming cost V 0 bases and J 4 bases, with 17 bases left between them. The CDR3 runs to 17 residues. The CDR3 region has the DNA TGTGCCAGCAGCCAAGAGGCATCCATGAAGGGCCCAGATACGCAGTATTTT. Its protein product is CASSQEASMKGPDTQYF.

This clonotype has just a few counts. V gene TRBV4-3 combines with J gene TRBJ2-1; D is perhaps TRBD2 (6 bases). The germline V and J ends were trimmed by 0 bases and 8 bases, with 11 bases remaining between them. Germline V lookup: CDR1 LGHNA, CDR2 YSLEER. The CDR3 spans 14 residues. CDR3 amino acids: CASSQDRTGDEQFF. The CDR3 DNA is TGCGCCAGCAGCCAAGATCGGACGGGAGATGAGCAGTTCTTC.

The rearrangement joins TRBV5-1 to TRBJ2-1; D is perhaps TRBD1 (5 bases). CDR1 is SGHRS and CDR2 is YFSETQ in the germline V gene. The CDR3 extends over 17 amino acids. The V end lost 0 bases, the J end lost 6 bases, and 19 bases lay between the germline ends. This CDR3 reads CASSLAQGSSVGNEQFF. The CDR3 nucleotides are TGCGCCAGCAGCTTGGCGCAGGGTAGTTCGGTGGGCAATGAGCAGTTCTTC.

V gene TRBV4-2 combines with J gene TRBJ2-5; TRBD2 agrees at 13 bases. The CDR3 length is 16 residues. Germline V gene sequence: CDR1 LGHNA, CDR2 YNFKEQ. After removal of 0 bases from V and 5 bases from J, the junction contained 3 bases not matched to a gene. CDR3 amino acids: CASSQETSGGFETQYF. The CDR3 DNA sequence: TGTGCCAGCAGCCAAGAGACTAGCGGGGGGTTTGAGACCCAGTACTTC.

The chain joins TRBV24-1 to TRBJ2-5; either TRBD1 or TRBD2 may supply D (5 bases each). Germline assignment: CDR1 KGHDR and CDR2 SFDVKD. Trimming stripped 3 bases from V and 5 bases from J, with 15 bases between. There are 15 residues in the CDR3. The CDR3 spells CATSDPGPQVETQYF. CDR3 DNA sequence: TGTGCCACCAGTGATCCGGGGCCCCAGGTTGAGACCCAGTACTTC.

Worth noting for this clonotype: One junction end does not reproduce the germline sequence, and a read error may be involved. The chain joins TRBV9 to TRBJ2-3; D possibly matches TRBD1 or TRBD2 (7 bases each). This CDR3 contains 16 residues. The V gene's germline CDR1 is SGDLS and CDR2 YYNGEE. DNA for the CDR3: TGTACCAGCAGCCCGCAGGGGGGGAAACCTAGGGATACGCAGTATTTT. Protein product: CTSSPQGGKPRDTQYF. Filled out from reference TRBV9 and TRBJ2-3, the complete variable domain reads DSGVTQTPKHLITATGQRVTLRCSPRSGDLSVYWYQQSLDQGLQFLIQYYNGEERAKGNILERFSAQQFPDLHSELNLSSLELGDSALYFCTSSPQGGKPRDTQYFGPGTRLTVL.

This clonotype was observed a handful of times. The chain combines TRBV10-3 with TRBJ1-5; a possible D gene is TRBD1 (5 bases). Germline V CDR1 and CDR2: ENHRY, SYGVKD. V was pared by 0 bases and J by 3 bases, with 9 bases between. This CDR3 is built from 15 residues. In DNA form, the CDR3 reads TGTGCCATCAGTGAGTCGGGACGCTTCAATCAGCCCCAGCATTTT. Its protein product is CAISESGRFNQPQHF.

This clonotype has only a few counts. This chain uses TRBV20-1 with TRBJ2-7; D is perhaps TRBD2 (6 bases). The CDR3 extends over 12 amino acids. From germline, CDR1 is DFQATT and CDR2 SNEGSKA (reference sequence). Trimming removed 1 base at V and 5 bases at J, with 9 bases between. This chain's CDR3 is CSARVSGDEQYF. CDR3 DNA: TGCAGTGCTAGAGTCTCGGGGGACGAGCAGTACTTC.

This clonotype turned up a few times. This chain uses TRBV5-1 with TRBJ2-5; maybe TRBD1 (6 bases). Germline loops: CDR1 SGHRS, CDR2 YFSETQ. Trimming stripped 4 bases from V and 4 bases from J, with 17 bases between. The CDR3 has 15 residues. Here the CDR3 DNA reads TGCGCCAGCAGCCTAACCCAGGGGAGAGGAGAGACCCAGTACTTC. It codes for CASSLTQGRGETQYF.

In this sample, this clonotype turned up a few times. The chain employs TRBV12-3 or TRBV12-4 and TRBJ2-1; 9 positions match TRBD1. The V gene end was trimmed by 7 bases and the J gene end by 8 bases; junction bases not matched to a gene: 6. This CDR3 has 13 residues. The CDR3 bases are TGTGCCAGCAAGGGGGACAGGGCCTATGAGCAGTTCTTC. It translates to CASKGDRAYEQFF.

The V call is TRBV20-1, the J call TRBJ1-2; tentative D call: TRBD1 (5 bases). Per germline, CDR1 DFQATT and CDR2 SNEGSKA (reference sequence). Trimming took off 5 bases at V and 6 bases at J, with 25 bases between the two ends. The CDR3 length is 16 residues. CDR3 region: CSAPSDPGRPRNGYTF. CDR3 nucleotides: TGCAGTGCTCCCTCTGATCCGGGACGGCCCAGGAATGGCTACACCTTC.

CDR3 amino acids: CASSHRTPGRSSGANVLTF. The CDR3 DNA reads as TGCGCCAGCAGCCACCGAACGCCGGGTCGCTCCTCTGGGGCCAACGTCCTGACTTTC. The chain has TRBV4-3 and TRBJ2-6; D gene ambiguous. The CDR3 runs to 19 residues. Looked up from germline, CDR1 is LGHNA and CDR2 is YSLEER. V was shortened by 3 bases and J by 0 bases, with 18 bases between the two germline ends.

V usage is TRBV20-1 and J usage is TRBJ2-3; TRBD1 aligns across 9 bases. Germline CDR1 DFQATT, CDR2 SNEGSKA (reference sequence). The CDR3 has 15 amino acids. Trimming took 4 bases from V and 3 from J; bases not matched to a gene: 8. The CDR3 DNA reads TGCAGTGCTATACCCACGGACAGGGGAACAGATACGCAGTATTTT. Translated, it gives CSAIPTDRGTDTQYF.

The sample holds a few counts of this clonotype. The chain employs TRBV4-3 and TRBJ1-1; no clear D gene. The CDR3 contains 15 residues. From germline, CDR1 is LGHNA and CDR2 YSLEER. V was shortened by 1 base and J by 6 bases, with 15 bases between the two germline ends. The CDR3 DNA sequence: TGCGCCAGCAGCCAAGGGGTCGGGTCTCGGGCTGAAGCTTTCTTT. Protein product: CASSQGVGSRAEAFF.

V usage is TRBV11-2 and J usage is TRBJ1-6; 10 nucleotides agree with TRBD1. This CDR3 is 18 amino acids long. The germline gives CDR1 SGHAT, CDR2 FQNNGV. The V segment lost 0 bases and the J segment 10 bases; nucleotides outside the gene matches: 12. The CDR3 region is CASSLDRDRGQSRSPLHF. The CDR3 DNA is TGTGCCAGCAGCTTAGACCGGGACAGGGGCCAAAGCAGGTCACCCCTCCACTTT.

The sample holds a few counts of this clonotype. The genes are TRBV19 and TRBJ2-5; 8 bases are shared with TRBD1. V gave up 4 bases and J gave up 1 base; unmatched junction bases: 2. The CDR3 is made up of 14 amino acids. Germline assignment: CDR1 LNHDA and CDR2 SQIVND (reference sequence). DNA of the CDR3: TGTGCCAGTAGTAAGACAGGGGCCCAAGAGACCCAGTACTTC. It specifies CASSKTGAQETQYF.